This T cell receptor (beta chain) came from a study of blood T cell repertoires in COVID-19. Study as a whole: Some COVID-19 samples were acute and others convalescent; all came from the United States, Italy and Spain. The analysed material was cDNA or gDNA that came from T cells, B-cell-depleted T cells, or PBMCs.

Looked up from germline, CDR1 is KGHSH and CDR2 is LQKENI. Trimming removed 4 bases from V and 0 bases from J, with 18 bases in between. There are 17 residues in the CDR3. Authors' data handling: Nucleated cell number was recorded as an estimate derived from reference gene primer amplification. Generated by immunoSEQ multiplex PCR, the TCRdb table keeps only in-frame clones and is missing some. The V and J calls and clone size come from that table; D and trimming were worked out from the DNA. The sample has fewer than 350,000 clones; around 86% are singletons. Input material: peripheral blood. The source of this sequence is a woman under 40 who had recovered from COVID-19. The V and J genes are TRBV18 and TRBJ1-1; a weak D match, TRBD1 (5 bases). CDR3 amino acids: CASSLKGLAGLNTEAFF. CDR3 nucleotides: TGTGCCAGCTCACTAAAGGGCCTGGCAGGGCTGAACACTGAAGCTTTCTTT.